These T cell receptor beta chains were read from a single sample in a study of OX40 agonist ivuxolimab in advanced cancers. The assay was immunoSEQ multiplex PCR, and TCRdb's table has in-frame clones only and misses some. The data show more than 55,000 clones, with more than 70% seen just once and 6.1% held by the top ten. The sequencing used CD4+ or CD8+ T cells sorted from blood, collected in a trial of the OX40 agonist ivuxolimab. The receptors originated from an adult with an advanced solid tumor such as melanoma, head and neck, liver or kidney cancer. Each CDR3 is given with its conserved first and last residue. Fields, in order: D gene, V gene, clone size, J gene, CDR3 protein, CDR3 DNA. A D gene is named only where the DNA matches it firmly. The listing skips clone size in some rows; elsewhere it reads once, few, many or a size class.

D gene: TRBD1; V gene: TRBV19; clone size: -; J gene: TRBJ2-1; CDR3 protein: CASSTGTGSYNEQFF; CDR3 DNA: TGTGCCAGTAGTACCGGGACAGGGTCCTACAATGAGCAGTTCTTC
D gene: -; V gene: TRBV15; clone size: once; J gene: TRBJ1-2; CDR3 protein: CATSRDLAGYGYTF; CDR3 DNA: TGTGCCACCAGCAGAGATCTGGCAGGCTATGGCTACACCTTC
D gene: -; V gene: TRBV6-6; clone size: -; J gene: TRBJ1-2; CDR3 protein: CASSTGLRGYTF; CDR3 DNA: TGTGCCAGCAGTACAGGGCTGAGGGGCTACACCTTC
D gene: -; V gene: TRBV18; clone size: -; J gene: TRBJ2-1; CDR3 protein: CASSPGGRDGDEQFF; CDR3 DNA: TGTGCCAGCTCACCAGGTGGCAGGGACGGCGATGAGCAGTTCTTC
D gene: -; V gene: TRBV7-9; clone size: -; J gene: TRBJ1-6; CDR3 protein: CASSFVNSPLHF; CDR3 DNA: TGTGCCAGCAGCTTCGTTAATTCACCCCTCCACTTT
D gene: -; V gene: TRBV5-6; clone size: -; J gene: TRBJ2-2; CDR3 protein: CASSWGSGQNTGELFF; CDR3 DNA: TGTGCCAGCAGCTGGGGTTCGGGGCAGAACACCGGGGAGCTGTTTTTT
D gene: -; V gene: TRBV5-4; clone size: -; J gene: TRBJ1-1; CDR3 protein: CASSQVGGLEAFF; CDR3 DNA: TGTGCCAGCAGCCAAGTCGGGGGCCTTGAAGCTTTCTTT
D gene: -; V gene: TRBV7-2; clone size: -; J gene: TRBJ1-1; CDR3 protein: CASSLAIRGTEAFF; CDR3 DNA: TGTGCCAGCAGCTTAGCGATCCGGGGTACTGAAGCTTTCTTT
D gene: -; V gene: TRBV5-1; clone size: -; J gene: TRBJ2-5; CDR3 protein: CASSLEGGLREETQYF; CDR3 DNA: TGCGCCAGCAGCTTGGAGGGGGGATTAAGGGAAGAGACCCAGTACTTC
D gene: TRBD1; V gene: TRBV27; clone size: -; J gene: TRBJ2-2; CDR3 protein: CASSGQGFTGELFF; CDR3 DNA: TGTGCCAGCAGTGGACAGGGATTCACCGGGGAGCTGTTTTTT
D gene: -; V gene: TRBV5-6; clone size: -; J gene: TRBJ1-5; CDR3 protein: CASSFGVQPQHF; CDR3 DNA: TGTGCCAGCAGCTTTGGGGTACAGCCCCAGCATTTT
D gene: TRBD1; V gene: TRBV7-9; clone size: few; J gene: TRBJ2-5; CDR3 protein: CASSLGRQGAYQETQYF; CDR3 DNA: TGTGCCAGCAGCTTAGGCCGACAGGGGGCGTACCAAGAGACCCAGTACTTC
D gene: -; V gene: TRBV11-2; clone size: -; J gene: TRBJ2-5; CDR3 protein: CASSAGRQETQYF; CDR3 DNA: TGTGCCAGCAGCGCGGGGCGCCAAGAGACCCAGTACTTC
D gene: TRBD2; V gene: TRBV4-3; clone size: -; J gene: TRBJ2-1; CDR3 protein: CASSQSTSGNEQFF; CDR3 DNA: TGCGCCAGCAGCCAATCGACTAGCGGCAATGAGCAGTTCTTC
D gene: -; V gene: TRBV29-1; clone size: -; J gene: TRBJ1-1; CDR3 protein: CSGKGPSNTEAFF; CDR3 DNA: TGCAGCGGGAAGGGACCGAGTAACACTGAAGCTTTCTTT
D gene: -; V gene: TRBV7-2; clone size: -; J gene: TRBJ2-7; CDR3 protein: CASSLEAEYEQYF; CDR3 DNA: TGTGCCAGCAGCTTAGAGGCGGAGTACGAGCAGTACTTC
D gene: -; V gene: TRBV6-1; clone size: -; J gene: TRBJ2-5; CDR3 protein: CASSGTAQETQYF; CDR3 DNA: TGTGCCAGCAGTGGGACAGCTCAAGAGACCCAGTACTTC
D gene: TRBD1; V gene: TRBV7-2; clone size: -; J gene: TRBJ2-7; CDR3 protein: CASSLAGTGGYEQYF; CDR3 DNA: TGTGCCAGCAGCTTAGCGGGGACAGGGGGCTACGAGCAGTACTTC
D gene: TRBD2; V gene: TRBV19; clone size: -; J gene: TRBJ2-1; CDR3 protein: CATSGGRYNEQFF; CDR3 DNA: TGTGCCACTAGCGGGGGGCGTTACAATGAGCAGTTCTTC
D gene: TRBD1; V gene: TRBV18; clone size: -; J gene: TRBJ1-2; CDR3 protein: CASSTRQGDGYTF; CDR3 DNA: TGTGCCAGCTCAACGAGACAGGGTGATGGCTACACCTTC
D gene: -; V gene: TRBV5-1; clone size: -; J gene: TRBJ1-3; CDR3 protein: CASSVDSPLYSGNTIYF; CDR3 DNA: TGCGCCAGCAGCGTCGACAGCCCTCTCTACTCTGGAAACACCATATATTTT
D gene: -; V gene: TRBV19; clone size: -; J gene: TRBJ1-2; CDR3 protein: CASSTQGYYGYTF; CDR3 DNA: TGTGCCAGTAGTACCCAGGGGTACTATGGCTACACCTTC
D gene: -; V gene: TRBV7-2; clone size: -; J gene: TRBJ1-5; CDR3 protein: CASSLAIVQPQHF; CDR3 DNA: TGTGCCAGCAGCTTAGCCATCGTACAGCCCCAGCATTTT
D gene: -; V gene: TRBV7-9; clone size: -; J gene: TRBJ1-1; CDR3 protein: CASSATVGVTEAFF; CDR3 DNA: TGTGCCAGCAGCGCCACTGTGGGGGTGACTGAAGCTTTCTTT
D gene: -; V gene: TRBV5-6; clone size: -; J gene: TRBJ2-5; CDR3 protein: CASSLTQLYQETQYF; CDR3 DNA: TGTGCCAGCAGCTTGACCCAGTTGTACCAAGAGACCCAGTACTTC
D gene: -; V gene: TRBV5-1; clone size: -; J gene: TRBJ2-5; CDR3 protein: CASSLTPQETQYF; CDR3 DNA: TGCGCCAGCAGCTTGACGCCCCAAGAGACCCAGTACTTC
D gene: -; V gene: TRBV20-1; clone size: -; J gene: TRBJ1-2; CDR3 protein: CSAIRGLGYTF; CDR3 DNA: TGCAGTGCTATTCGGGGCCTCGGCTACACCTTC
D gene: -; V gene: TRBV7-2; clone size: -; J gene: TRBJ1-4; CDR3 protein: CASSYYDSLNPNNEKLFF; CDR3 DNA: TGTGCCAGCAGCTATTATGACAGCCTTAACCCCAACAATGAAAAACTGTTTTTT
D gene: TRBD1; V gene: TRBV9; clone size: -; J gene: TRBJ1-1; CDR3 protein: CASSVGAGGENTEAFF; CDR3 DNA: TGTGCCAGCAGCGTAGGAGCAGGGGGCGAGAACACTGAAGCTTTCTTT
D gene: -; V gene: TRBV6-5; clone size: -; J gene: TRBJ2-7; CDR3 protein: CASRLDRWRAEQYF; CDR3 DNA: TGTGCCAGCAGACTCGACAGATGGCGGGCCGAGCAGTACTTC
D gene: TRBD1; V gene: TRBV5-4; clone size: few; J gene: TRBJ2-1; CDR3 protein: CASSSGTGVYNEQFF; CDR3 DNA: TGTGCCAGCAGCTCCGGGACAGGGGTCTACAATGAGCAGTTCTTC
D gene: -; V gene: TRBV18; clone size: -; J gene: TRBJ2-5; CDR3 protein: CASSPDGRETQYF; CDR3 DNA: TGTGCCAGCTCACCAGACGGTCGGGAGACCCAGTACTTC
D gene: -; V gene: TRBV5-1; clone size: -; J gene: TRBJ2-7; CDR3 protein: CASSRSGVEGLGEQYF; CDR3 DNA: TGCGCCAGCAGCAGATCGGGAGTAGAGGGGTTGGGCGAGCAGTACTTC
D gene: -; V gene: TRBV19; clone size: -; J gene: TRBJ2-2; CDR3 protein: CASSMDSPWYGLFF; CDR3 DNA: TGTGCCAGTAGTATGGATAGTCCCTGGTACGGGCTGTTTTTT
D gene: TRBD2; V gene: TRBV5-4; clone size: -; J gene: TRBJ2-1; CDR3 protein: CASNGPGGDEQFF; CDR3 DNA: TGTGCCAGCAACGGCCCGGGAGGGGATGAGCAGTTCTTC
D gene: -; V gene: TRBV18; clone size: once; J gene: TRBJ1-4; CDR3 protein: CASSPRRASNEKLFF; CDR3 DNA: TGTGCCAGCTCACCACGCCGAGCCTCGAATGAAAAACTGTTTTTT
D gene: -; V gene: TRBV5-4; clone size: -; J gene: TRBJ2-7; CDR3 protein: CASSLALSSYEQYF; CDR3 DNA: TGTGCCAGCAGCTTGGCTTTGAGCTCCTACGAGCAGTACTTC
D gene: -; V gene: TRBV6-5; clone size: -; J gene: TRBJ1-1; CDR3 protein: CASSYSIIGNTEAFF; CDR3 DNA: TGTGCCAGCAGTTACTCGATTATAGGAAACACTGAAGCTTTCTTT
D gene: -; V gene: TRBV15; clone size: -; J gene: TRBJ1-2; CDR3 protein: CATSREKANYGYTF; CDR3 DNA: TGTGCCACCAGCAGAGAGAAAGCTAACTATGGCTACACCTTC
D gene: TRBD1; V gene: TRBV18; clone size: -; J gene: TRBJ1-5; CDR3 protein: CASSLDRDRRRLEGNQPQHF; CDR3 DNA: TGTGCCAGCTCGCTAGACCGGGACAGGAGACGCCTGGAGGGCAATCAGCCCCAGCATTTT